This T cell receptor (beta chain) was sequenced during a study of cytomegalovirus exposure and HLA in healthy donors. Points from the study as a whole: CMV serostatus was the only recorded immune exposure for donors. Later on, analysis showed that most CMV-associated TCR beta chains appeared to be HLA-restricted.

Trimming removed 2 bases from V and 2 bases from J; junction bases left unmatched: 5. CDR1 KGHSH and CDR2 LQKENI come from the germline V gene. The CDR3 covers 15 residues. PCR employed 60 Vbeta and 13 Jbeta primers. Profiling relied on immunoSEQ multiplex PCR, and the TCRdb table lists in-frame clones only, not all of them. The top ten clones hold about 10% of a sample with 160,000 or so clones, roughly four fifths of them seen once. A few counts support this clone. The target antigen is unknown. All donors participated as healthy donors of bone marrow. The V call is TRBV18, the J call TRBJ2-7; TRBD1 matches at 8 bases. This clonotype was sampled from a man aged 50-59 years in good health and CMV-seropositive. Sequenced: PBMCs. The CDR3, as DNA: TGTGCCAGCTCACCATCGGACAGGGCGACCTACGAGCAGTACTTC. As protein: CASSPSDRATYEQYF. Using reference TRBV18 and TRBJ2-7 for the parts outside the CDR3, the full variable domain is NAGVMQNPRHLVRRRGQEARLRCSPMKGHSHVYWYRQLPEEGLKFMVYLQKENIIDESGMPKERFSAEFPKEGPSILRIQQVVRGDSAAYFCASSPSDRATYEQYFGPGTRLTVT.